Included here is one TCR beta chain sequence, with context. Its binding antigen is unknown. The record has no base qualities; no much larger clone is one base away. The label giving this sample's time point can be read as: cycle 2 day 1 (C2D1) of nivolumab. Every trial patient had relapsed following autologous stem cell transplantation, and prior brentuximab vedotin exposure was what differed among cohorts A, B and C. The trial cohort included 50 to 70 patients with relapsed/refractory classical Hodgkin lymphoma, and each patient had a best overall response of complete response, partial response or progressive disease. In the multi-cohort phase II CheckMate 205 trial, trial patients received single-agent nivolumab. Best overall response was determined by an independent review committee according to the 2007 International Working Group response criteria. Trial PBMCs were collected just before the start of nivolumab (C1D1) and during therapy at cycle 2 day 1 and cycle 4 day 1. Peripheral blood was collected in 8 mL Vacutainer Cell Preparation Tubes, from which PBMCs were isolated by centrifugation and then cryopreserved.

Genomic DNA was isolated using the Qiagen DNeasy kit from unsorted PBMCs as well as from negatively selected CD4+ and CD8+ fractions. TCR beta CDR3 regions were amplified by immunoSEQ multiplex PCR using primers annealing to V and J segments. A synthetic immune receptor repertoire was used to minimize amplification bias, and any remaining bias was removed computationally after sequencing. The original methods were these. Custom Python scripts were used to quantify repertoire diversity as the Shannon entropy index. Unsorted, CD4+ and CD8+ repertoires were examined separately, except in combined analyses, for which CD4+ and CD8+ sequences were merged in silico. Clonal expansion was defined as a frequency increase of at least 2-fold after treatment compared with C1D1, and clones undetected at baseline were assigned a pseudocount of 0.5. Clones with 0 or 1 copy at C1D1 were classified as singleton clones, and clones with 2 or more copies were classified as non-singleton clones. Clones expanded in unsorted samples were assigned a CD4+, CD8+ or unknown annotation through matching of protein sequences in sorted samples from the same patient. Diversity changes from C1D1 to C4D1 were tested in paired samples using Wilcoxon tests. What TCRdb holds here is the immuneACCESS table cut down to in-frame rearrangements. Part of the clones is not present; checked against another copy, under half of the missing clones reflect an unresolved V gene, and the others are unexplained. The D gene and trimming were derived from the DNA, and the V and J assignments and clone size from that table. This sample has about 100,000 clones in its table, and roughly 91% of those were observed once. The ten largest clonotypes hold under 8% of the sample.

The data were obtained in a study of PD-1 blockade in classical Hodgkin lymphoma (dated by TCRdb to the early 2020s). Background on the whole study: Nivolumab dosing was 3 mg/kg intravenously every 2 weeks, continuing until either disease progression or unacceptable toxicity. The study used TCR beta sequencing and CyTOF to define a peripheral blood immune signature of response to PD-1 blockade in classical Hodgkin lymphoma. Paper-wide results and their limitations: CD4+ but not CD8+ TCR diversity rose significantly by C4D1 (p=0.0027 vs p=0.16), most apparent in complete responders (p=0.02). Baseline diversity similar to that of newly diagnosed patients was observed in trial patients achieving complete response, whereas significantly lower diversity was observed in partial responders and progressors. The study covered only a single clinical trial cohort, and the causes of the repertoire differences, possibly disease activity or prior therapy, were still not defined. Lower diversity was observed in patients in whom nivolumab was started less than 1 year after ASCT, and these patients were excluded from later analyses so that confounding by immune reconstitution would be avoided. Baseline TCR diversity was reported as lower in newly diagnosed patients than in healthy donors, and lower still in relapsed/refractory patients.

V loses 6 bases of germline sequence and J loses 0 bases, and the interval between the two ends is 12 bases. The CDR3 runs 15 amino acids, cysteine and phenylalanine included. The entry retains the CDR3 DNA only, 45 bases that are in frame from base 1. The CDR1 and CDR2 encoded by the germline V gene are KGHSH and LQKENI. Sequenced material: peripheral blood mononuclear cells (PBMCs), taken before the second cycle of nivolumab. The sequence was obtained from a human donor with classical Hodgkin lymphoma. The chain links TRBV18 with TRBJ1-3, and the D gene may be TRBD1, 5 bases matching. The nucleotides are TGTGCCAGCTCCCAGGGATTAACCTCTGGAAACACCATATATTTT. Its amino acids are CASSQGLTSGNTIYF.